The rows below give T cell receptor beta chains drawn from one sample of a study of blood T cell repertoires in COVID-19. Clones were read by immunoSEQ multiplex PCR, and TCRdb kept only the in-frame ones, dropping some. The sample has 270,000 or so clones, around 86% seen once; the top ten hold about 14%. The sample was peripheral blood. The receptors derive from a human donor in a cohort sampled during active COVID-19. Each CDR3 is given with its conserved first and last residue. A D gene is named only where the DNA matches it firmly. Clone size is given for some rows only: seen once, a few or many times, or a class if the clone is expanded.

D: NA
J: TRBJ2-3
length: 11
size: NA
V: TRBV7-3
DNA: TGTGCCAGCAGTGTCGGGGATACGCAGTATTTT
CDR3: CASSVGDTQYF

D: TRBD2
J: TRBJ2-1
length: 14
size: NA
V: TRBV7-8
DNA: TGTGCCAGCAGCTCCAGCGGGACCAACAATGAGCAGTTCTTC
CDR3: CASSSSGTNNEQFF

D: TRBD1
J: TRBJ1-1
length: 16
size: NA
V: TRBV7-2
DNA: TGTGCCAGCAGCCCTCCGCGGACAGGGTCGAACACTGAAGCTTTCTTT
CDR3: CASSPPRTGSNTEAFF

D: NA
J: TRBJ1-1
length: 17
size: few
V: TRBV21-1
DNA: TGTGCCAGCAGCAAAGAAAATAATACGACGGGGAACACTGAAGCTTTCTTT
CDR3: CASSKENNTTGNTEAFF

D: TRBD1
J: TRBJ2-3
length: 18
size: NA
V: TRBV9
DNA: TGTGCCAGCAGCTGGGGCACAGACCGGGACAGGGGAACCGATACGCAGTATTTT
CDR3: CASSWGTDRDRGTDTQYF

D: NA
J: TRBJ2-7
length: 15
size: NA
V: TRBV6-6
DNA: TGTGCCAGCTCTGGAGTAGCGATCAGCTCCTACGAGCAGTACTTC
CDR3: CASSGVAISSYEQYF

D: NA
J: TRBJ2-1
length: 15
size: NA
V: TRBV27
DNA: TGTGCCAGCAGTCGTCCGACGGGGTCCTACAATGAGCAGTTCTTC
CDR3: CASSRPTGSYNEQFF

D: TRBD1
J: TRBJ1-1
length: 11
size: NA
V: TRBV15
DNA: TGTGCCACCAGCAACAGGGGTGAAGCTTTCTTT
CDR3: CATSNRGEAFF

D: NA
J: TRBJ1-1
length: 13
size: NA
V: TRBV12-5
DNA: TGTGCTAGTGGTGCCGACACCCTTTTACGGGCTTTCTTT
CDR3: CASGADTLLRAFF

D: TRBD2
J: TRBJ2-7
length: 15
size: NA
V: TRBV13
DNA: TGTGCCAGCAGCTCTAAGCGGGAGGCGTCTTACGAGCAGTACTTC
CDR3: CASSSKREASYEQYF

D: TRBD2
J: TRBJ2-3
length: 20
size: NA
V: TRBV5-1
DNA: TGCGCCAGCAGCTTGTCCGGGCACGGGACTAGCGGGTCGAACACAGATACGCAGTATTTT
CDR3: CASSLSGHGTSGSNTDTQYF

D: NA
J: TRBJ1-2
length: 14
size: NA
V: TRBV24-1
DNA: TGTGCCACCAGTGATTTTGGACATAGATATGGCTACACCTTC
CDR3: CATSDFGHRYGYTF

D: TRBD2
J: TRBJ2-1
length: 16
size: NA
V: TRBV5-1
DNA: TGCGCCAGCATAGGACTAGCGGGAGACCCCACGAATGAGCAGTTCTTC
CDR3: CASIGLAGDPTNEQFF

D: TRBD1
J: TRBJ2-7
length: 13
size: NA
V: TRBV19
DNA: TGTGCCAGTACCCCGACAGGGGACTACGAGCAGTACTTC
CDR3: CASTPTGDYEQYF

D: TRBD2
J: TRBJ2-3
length: 14
size: NA
V: TRBV29-1
DNA: TGCAGCGGGGATAGCGGGAGAGGGACAGATACGCAGTATTTT
CDR3: CSGDSGRGTDTQYF

D: NA
J: TRBJ2-5
length: 15
size: NA
V: TRBV28
DNA: TGTGCCAGCAGTTTGGTCGGTAGATTCGGAGAGACCCAGTACTTC
CDR3: CASSLVGRFGETQYF

D: NA
J: TRBJ1-1
length: 15
size: NA
V: TRBV6-6
DNA: TGTGCCAGCGTGGCCTTCGGAGGATCGGGCACTGAAGCTTTCTTT
CDR3: CASVAFGGSGTEAFF

D: TRBD1
J: TRBJ2-5
length: 17
size: NA
V: TRBV27
DNA: TGTGCCAGCAGTTCTCGAAAGACAGGGGCTTCCCAAGAGACCCAGTACTTC
CDR3: CASSSRKTGASQETQYF

D: TRBD1
J: TRBJ1-2
length: 13
size: NA
V: TRBV6-6
DNA: TGTGCCAGCACCGTAGGACAGGCTGATGGCTACACCTTC
CDR3: CASTVGQADGYTF

D: NA
J: TRBJ1-6
length: 14
size: once
V: TRBV19
DNA: TGTGCCAGTACCCCCACCCGCGGGAATTCACCCCTCCACTTT
CDR3: CASTPTRGNSPLHF

D: NA
J: TRBJ2-3
length: 14
size: NA
V: TRBV29-1
DNA: TGCAGCGCTGGACGCGCGGGGATTACAGATACGCAGTATTTT
CDR3: CSAGRAGITDTQYF

D: NA
J: TRBJ1-1
length: 11
size: NA
V: TRBV11-2
DNA: TGTGCCAGCAGAGAGGGACTTGAAGCTTTCTTT
CDR3: CASREGLEAFF

D: TRBD1
J: TRBJ1-1
length: 14
size: NA
V: TRBV5-4
DNA: TGTGCCAGCAGCCCCCGGGACAGGGGAACTGAAGCTTTCTTT
CDR3: CASSPRDRGTEAFF

D: TRBD1
J: TRBJ2-7
length: 13
size: NA
V: TRBV28
DNA: TGTGCCAGCAGTCTTCAGGGGGCTTACGAGCAGTACTTC
CDR3: CASSLQGAYEQYF

D: TRBD1
J: TRBJ1-6
length: 13
size: NA
V: TRBV28
DNA: TGTGCCAGCAGGAGGACAGGGGTCTCACCCCTCCACTTT
CDR3: CASRRTGVSPLHF

D: NA
J: TRBJ2-7
length: 13
size: NA
V: TRBV20-1
DNA: TGCAGTGCTAGTGGACGGAGCTCCTACGAGCAGTACTTC
CDR3: CSASGRSSYEQYF

D: TRBD2
J: TRBJ2-5
length: 16
size: NA
V: TRBV3-1/TRBV3-2
DNA: TGTGCCAGCAGCCAAGCAACTAGCGGGAGGGCCTTTGCCCAGTACTTC
CDR3: CASSQATSGRAFAQYF

D: NA
J: TRBJ2-2
length: 16
size: NA
V: TRBV10-1
DNA: TGCGCCAGCTCAAGTAATAGCACTCCGAACACCGGGGAGCTGTTTTTT
CDR3: CASSSNSTPNTGELFF

D: TRBD2
J: TRBJ2-2
length: 17
size: NA
V: TRBV24-1
DNA: TGTGCCACCAGTAAGGGGTTGACTAGCGGGAGTACCGGGGAGCTGTTTTTT
CDR3: CATSKGLTSGSTGELFF

D: NA
J: TRBJ1-5
length: 19
size: NA
V: TRBV4-1
DNA: TGCGCCAGCAGCCAAGTATTCGACAGGACGAAGTATCGCAATCAGCCCCAGCATTTT
CDR3: CASSQVFDRTKYRNQPQHF

D: TRBD2
J: TRBJ2-2
length: 15
size: NA
V: TRBV18
DNA: TGTGCCAGCTCCCCGCTAGCGGGAAACACCGGGGAGCTGTTTTTT
CDR3: CASSPLAGNTGELFF

D: NA
J: TRBJ1-2
length: 12
size: NA
V: TRBV12-3/TRBV12-4
DNA: TGTGCCAGCACAGACCCAGGCTATGGCTACACCTTC
CDR3: CASTDPGYGYTF

D: NA
J: TRBJ1-5
length: 15
size: NA
V: TRBV19
DNA: TGTGCCAGTAGTACCAACCTAAATAGCAATCAGCCCCAGCATTTT
CDR3: CASSTNLNSNQPQHF

D: NA
J: TRBJ1-4
length: 15
size: NA
V: TRBV3-1/TRBV3-2
DNA: TGTGCCAGCACCCTTAAAGGGGCAACTAATGAAAAACTGTTTTTT
CDR3: CASTLKGATNEKLFF

D: NA
J: TRBJ2-2
length: 12
size: NA
V: TRBV6-5
DNA: TGTGCCAGCAGTTACTCTCCTGGGGAGCTGTTTTTT
CDR3: CASSYSPGELFF

D: TRBD2
J: TRBJ2-1
length: 16
size: NA
V: TRBV14
DNA: TGTGCCAGCAGCCCCTCTGTAGGAGCGGGAGGCAATGAGCAGTTCTTC
CDR3: CASSPSVGAGGNEQFF

D: NA
J: TRBJ2-1
length: 13
size: NA
V: TRBV7-2
DNA: TGTGCCAGCAGCTCAGAAGGGGGCAATGAGCAGTTCTTC
CDR3: CASSSEGGNEQFF

D: NA
J: TRBJ2-1
length: 16
size: NA
V: TRBV4-3
DNA: TGCGCCAGCAGCCAGAGATCCCGGGGACTCAACAATGAGCAGTTCTTC
CDR3: CASSQRSRGLNNEQFF

D: NA
J: TRBJ1-2
length: 10
size: NA
V: TRBV20-1
DNA: TGCAGTGCCCCCGGGGTAGGCTACACCTTC
CDR3: CSAPGVGYTF

D: TRBD2
J: TRBJ2-2
length: 17
size: NA
V: TRBV5-1
DNA: TGCGCCAGCCGTGACAGACTAGCGGGAAAAGCGGGCGGGGAGCTGTTTTTT
CDR3: CASRDRLAGKAGGELFF

D: TRBD1
J: TRBJ2-1
length: 18
size: NA
V: TRBV29-1
DNA: TGCAGCGTTGGCCCGACAGGGCAAACGGCAACTTTCTCCAATGAGCAGTTCTTC
CDR3: CSVGPTGQTATFSNEQFF

D: TRBD2
J: TRBJ2-1
length: 16
size: many
V: TRBV5-1
DNA: TGCGCCAGCAGCTCCGGGACTAGCGGGAGAAGGGGTGAGCAGTTCTTC
CDR3: CASSSGTSGRRGEQFF

D: NA
J: TRBJ1-1
length: 13
size: once
V: TRBV2
DNA: TGTGCCAGCAGCGTAACAGGGAACACTGAAGCTTTCTTT
CDR3: CASSVTGNTEAFF

D: TRBD2
J: TRBJ2-2
length: 16
size: NA
V: TRBV6-6
DNA: TGTGCCAGCAGTTTTGACGGGAGGGCCCACACCGGGGAGCTGTTTTTT
CDR3: CASSFDGRAHTGELFF

D: NA
J: TRBJ1-2
length: 12
size: NA
V: TRBV2
DNA: TGTGCCAGCGAGGATAGGGGAAGTCGAGTAGGCTTC
CDR3: CASEDRGSRVGF

D: TRBD2
J: TRBJ2-1
length: 19
size: NA
V: TRBV4-3
DNA: TGCGCCAGCAGCGAAGAACTAGCGGGAGGGCCCGGGTCCTACAATGAGCAGTTCTTC
CDR3: CASSEELAGGPGSYNEQFF

D: TRBD1
J: TRBJ1-2
length: 16
size: NA
V: TRBV29-1
DNA: TGCAGCGTCCAGGGGGTTGGCAGTAGGGGGACCTATGGCTACACCTTC
CDR3: CSVQGVGSRGTYGYTF

D: NA
J: TRBJ2-3
length: 13
size: NA
V: TRBV5-8
DNA: TGTGCCAGCAGCTTGGTCCTTACAGATACGCAGTATTTT
CDR3: CASSLVLTDTQYF

D: TRBD1
J: TRBJ1-5
length: 16
size: NA
V: TRBV19
DNA: TGTGCCACCTCAGACAGGGTTCCCGATAGCAATCAGCCCCAGCATTTT
CDR3: CATSDRVPDSNQPQHF

D: NA
J: TRBJ2-7
length: 12
size: NA
V: TRBV29-1
DNA: TGCAGCGTTGTTCAGGGCATCTACGAGCAGTACTTC
CDR3: CSVVQGIYEQYF

D: NA
J: TRBJ1-1
length: 12
size: NA
V: TRBV11-2
DNA: TGTGCCAGCAGCTTAGGTAGAACTGAAGCTTTCTTT
CDR3: CASSLGRTEAFF

D: TRBD2
J: TRBJ2-5
length: 14
size: NA
V: TRBV2
DNA: TGTGCCAGCAGTGTTAGAGCGGGAGTTGAGACCCAGTACTTC
CDR3: CASSVRAGVETQYF

D: NA
J: TRBJ2-6
length: 16
size: once
V: TRBV11-2
DNA: TGTGCCAGCAGCCAACTTACAGGGATCGGGGCCAACGTCCTGACTTTC
CDR3: CASSQLTGIGANVLTF

D: TRBD2
J: TRBJ2-7
length: 16
size: NA
V: TRBV27
DNA: TGTGCCAGCAGGGGTGGAGCTAGCGGGGCTCGGGGGGAGCAGTACTTC
CDR3: CASRGGASGARGEQYF